One and the same sample provided the 21 T cell receptor beta chains below, sequenced in a study of CD8 T cells in ankylosing spondylitis. Via MiXCR, TCRdb re-called the 5' RACE reads, giving one row per CDR3 protein. Counted here are under 250,000 distinct CDR3 sequences, approximately 30% occurring once; the ten biggest clones make up roughly 4.2%. The sequenced material came from blood, either unsorted or a sorted T cell fraction (not recorded which). The receptors originated from a male donor with ankylosing spondylitis or in good health (not recorded which).

The chain has TRBV12-3 or TRBV12-4 and TRBJ1-5, with D maybe TRBD1 (6 bases). This CDR3 spans 16 amino acids. Deletions cut 2 bases from V and 6 bases from J, with 17 bases between. The CDR3 spells CASSLKGQLTSQPQHF. The DNA of the CDR3 is TGTGCCAGCAGTTTAAAAGGACAGTTAACTAGTCAGCCCCAGCATTTT.

This clonotype was seen only a few times. CDR3 region: CASSLEGEYGYTF. CDR3 nucleotides: TGCGCCAGCAGCTTAGAGGGCGAGTATGGCTACACCTTC. The chain links TRBV5-1 to TRBJ1-2; unclear D gene. This CDR3 spans 13 amino acids. Germline V gives CDR1 SGHRS, CDR2 YFSETQ. Trimming shortened V by 2 bases and J by 5 bases, and 10 bases separated the two germline ends.

At least ten counts were recorded for this clonotype. V is TRBV20-1 and J is TRBJ1-1; D gene ambiguous. Between the trimmed V and J ends, which lost 6 bases and 1 base, there was a span of 9 bases. This CDR3 has 12 amino acids. CDR1 is DFQATT and CDR2 is SNEGSKA in the germline V gene (reference sequence). The CDR3 protein is CSALDSNTEAFF. Here the CDR3 DNA reads TGCAGTGCGCTTGACTCGAACACTGAAGCTTTCTTT.

The chain links TRBV7-3 to TRBJ2-1; the match to TRBD2 covers 7 bases. This CDR3 is 17 amino acids long. Losses at the gene ends were 1 base for V and 2 bases for J; bases not matched to a gene: 8. CDR1 is SGHTA and CDR2 is FQGTGA in the germline V gene. DNA for the CDR3: TGTGCCAGCAGCTTAATATCTGGGGGAGGGGCCTACAATGAGCAGTTCTTC. This gives the protein CASSLISGGGAYNEQFF.

This clonotype was counted a single time. The CDR3 region is CASCVDPPTYNEQFF. In DNA, the CDR3 is TGTGCCAGCTGTGTGGACCCTCCAACGTACAATGAGCAGTTCTTC. This rearrangement joins TRBV28 to TRBJ2-1; D not certain. Germline CDR1 reads MDHEN; CDR2 reads SYDVKM. Deletions cut 8 bases from V and 4 bases from J, with 18 bases between. The CDR3 sequence is 15 residues long.

V gene TRBV9 combines with J gene TRBJ2-2; 9 bases are shared with TRBD1. The CDR3 consists of 15 residues. Losses at the gene ends were 3 bases for V and 5 bases for J; bases not matched to a gene: 5. Looked up from germline, CDR1 is SGDLS and CDR2 is YYNGEE. In DNA form, the CDR3 reads TGTGCCAGCAGCGGGGGACAGGGTTTGACCGGGGAGCTGTTTTTT. Encoded protein: CASSGGQGLTGELFF.

This clonotype came up a few times. The V gene is TRBV29-1, the J gene TRBJ2-4, with D perhaps matching TRBD1 or TRBD2 (5 bases each). V was trimmed by 2 bases and J by 6 bases, leaving 11 bases between them. CDR1 and CDR2 (germline): SQVTM, ANQGSEA. The CDR3 sequence is 13 residues long. The CDR3 spells CSVEPGRGNIQYF. Written as DNA, the CDR3 is TGCAGCGTTGAACCGGGAAGGGGAAACATTCAGTACTTC.

This chain joins TRBV29-1 and TRBJ2-3; D not certain. The CDR3 extends over 14 amino acids. Trimming pared 3 bases from V and 0 bases from J, leaving 10 bases between. Germline V lookup: CDR1 SQVTM, CDR2 ANQGSEA. Written as DNA, the CDR3 is TGCAGCGTTGAGTCGGCAGATAGCACAGATACGCAGTATTTT. Its protein product is CSVESADSTDTQYF.

The sample holds a few counts of this clonotype. The genes are TRBV6-5 and TRBJ2-3; D is perhaps TRBD1 (6 bases). Germline V gene data show CDR1 as MNHEY and CDR2 as SVGAGI. The V end was cut by 4 bases, the J end by 3 bases, with 11 bases between. This CDR3 has 14 amino acids. The CDR3 nucleotides read TGTGCCAGCAGTTCCGCCAGGGGTACAGATACGCAGTATTTT. It translates to CASSSARGTDTQYF.

The rearrangement joins TRBV10-3 to TRBJ2-3; 13 positions agree with TRBD2. Germline assignment: CDR1 ENHRY and CDR2 SYGVKD. This CDR3 contains 16 residues. V was pared by 4 bases and J by 4 bases, with 5 bases of the junction left unmatched. The CDR3 loop is CAISGQTSGGPDTQYF. The CDR3 nucleotides are TGTGCCATCAGTGGCCAGACTAGCGGGGGGCCAGATACGCAGTATTTT.

This clonotype was seen a handful of times. The rearrangement links TRBV20-1 to TRBJ2-7, with D possibly being TRBD1 or TRBD2 (5 bases each). The CDR3 extends over 13 amino acids. The germline V and J ends were trimmed by 1 base and 1 base, with 8 bases remaining between them. CDR1 and CDR2 from the germline V gene are DFQATT and SNEGSKA (reference sequence). As DNA, the CDR3 is TGCAGTGCTAGAGCGGGACCTTCCTACGAGCAGTACTTC. This encodes CSARAGPSYEQYF.

The chain carries TRBV2 and TRBJ1-3; a possible D gene is TRBD1 (5 bases). Germline V lookup: CDR1 SNHLY, CDR2 FYNNEI. V dropped 5 bases and J dropped 7 bases, with 21 bases sitting between them. The CDR3 totals 16 residues. The CDR3 spells CASSPGQRTGGNTIYF. As DNA, the CDR3 is TGTGCCAGCAGTCCTGGGCAGAGGACGGGGGGGAACACCATATATTTT.

The chain employs TRBV4-1 and TRBJ2-2; TRBD1 matches 7 bases. The germline V gene has CDR1 MGHRA and CDR2 YSYEKL. The V segment lost 4 bases and the J segment 0 bases; nucleotides outside the gene matches: 8. The CDR3 sequence is 17 residues long. Here the CDR3 reads CASSLPTGLSNTGELFF. The CDR3, as DNA: TGCGCCAGCAGCCTCCCGACAGGGCTCTCGAACACCGGGGAGCTGTTTTTT.

The V call is TRBV20-1, the J call TRBJ2-7; 7 nucleotides align to TRBD1. This CDR3 spans 14 amino acids. V gave up 6 bases and J gave up 1 base; unmatched junction bases: 9. Germline CDR1 and CDR2: DFQATT and SNEGSKA (reference sequence). CDR3 sequence (DNA): TGCAGTGCCCATGACAGGGACCAATCCTACGAGCAGTACTTC. Protein: CSAHDRDQSYEQYF.

This clonotype was detected a few times. Relative to the germline gene, one junction end is altered; a read error may explain this. The chain joins TRBV20-1 to TRBJ2-7; 8 nucleotides agree with TRBD1. This CDR3 spans 11 amino acids. The germline V gene encodes CDR1 DFQATT and CDR2 SNEGSKA (reference sequence). The DNA for the CDR3 is TGCAGTGCTAGTGACTACAGGGGGTCGAACTTC. It encodes CSASDYRGSNF.

The gene calls are TRBV13 and TRBJ2-1; TRBD1 is a possible D gene (6 bases). Between the trimmed V and J ends, which lost 4 bases and 7 bases, there was a span of 11 bases. The CDR3 consists of 13 residues. Germline CDR1 and CDR2: PRHDT and FYEKMQ (reference sequence). The CDR3 DNA reads as TGTGCCAGCAGCTCCAGGGGTGGAAATGAGCAGTTCTTC. Translated, it gives CASSSRGGNEQFF. Combining the CDR3 with reference TRBV13 and TRBJ2-1 gives the whole variable domain AAGVIQSPRHLIKEKRETATLKCYPIPRHDTVYWYQQGPGQDPQFLISFYEKMQSDKGSIPDRFSAQQFSDYHSELNMSSLELGDSALYFCASSSRGGNEQFFGPGTRLTVL.

This clonotype appeared a few times. V and J are TRBV20-1 and TRBJ1-2, with 7 nucleotides matching TRBD1. The CDR3 has 16 amino acids. Germline V CDR1 and CDR2: DFQATT, SNEGSKA (reference sequence). The V and J ends lost 2 bases and 6 bases, in that order; junction bases with no gene match: 15. CDR3 in amino acids: CSARLSGTAPGDGYTF. In nucleotides, the CDR3 is TGCAGTGCTAGACTATCCGGGACAGCCCCCGGGGATGGCTACACCTTC.

The chain is built from TRBV10-3 and TRBJ2-5, with D hard to call. Germline V gene sequence: CDR1 ENHRY, CDR2 SYGVKD. V shed 3 bases and J shed 2 bases, with 7 bases lying between them. The CDR3 contains 13 residues. In DNA, the CDR3 is TGTGCCATCAGTGAACGGCCGCAAGAGACCCAGTACTTC. Its protein is CAISERPQETQYF.

This chain connects TRBV6-5 to TRBJ1-1, with D possibly being TRBD1 (5 bases). The CDR3 extends over 15 amino acids. Per germline, CDR1 MNHEY and CDR2 SVGAGI. V lost 1 base and J lost 4, with 13 bases in between. In DNA form, the CDR3 reads TGTGCCAGCAGTTACTATGGGGGGGTGGGCACTGAAGCTTTCTTT. Translated: CASSYYGGVGTEAFF.

This clonotype has a count of ten or more. V gene TRBV29-1 combines with J gene TRBJ2-3, with D possibly called TRBD1 or TRBD2 (5 bases each). The germline CDR1 and CDR2 sequences are SQVTM and ANQGSEA. The CDR3 runs to 13 residues. V was cut by 0 bases and J by 4 bases, with 8 bases left in between. The CDR3 protein is CSVEDGGPDTQYF. The CDR3 coding sequence is TGCAGCGTTGAAGATGGGGGTCCAGATACGCAGTATTTT.

V and J are TRBV20-1 and TRBJ2-7; D is ambiguous. Per the germline V gene, CDR1 is DFQATT and CDR2 is SNEGSKA (reference sequence). Between the trimmed V and J ends, which lost 4 bases and 4 bases, there was a span of 11 bases. The CDR3 is made up of 12 amino acids. The CDR3 loop is CSATPPRYEQYF. CDR3 DNA sequence: TGCAGTGCTACCCCTCCACGTTACGAGCAGTACTTC.